The 7 T cell receptor beta chains reported below all come from one sample, sequenced in a study of cytomegalovirus exposure and HLA in healthy donors. Amplification used 60 Vbeta primers and 13 Jbeta primers. The data were produced by immunoSEQ multiplex PCR, yet TCRdb's version contains in-frame clones alone and is incomplete. The table includes about 110,000 clones, 76% detected once. Sequenced sample: PBMCs. Receptors originate from a woman between 50 and 59 years old in good health and CMV-seropositive.

The J gene is TRBJ2-5, the V gene TRBV7-6, with 8 bases lining up with TRBD2. V shed 4 bases, J shed 4 bases, and the junction held 11 bases outside the gene matches. The CDR3 consists of 16 residues. The germline CDR1 and CDR2 sequences are SGHVS and FNYEAQ. DNA for the CDR3: TGTGCCAGCAGCTCGACGGGACTAGTAGAGAGAGAGACCCAGTACTTC. This sequence encodes CASSSTGLVERETQYF.

The rearrangement uses TRBV5-5 and TRBJ2-3, with D possibly matching TRBD2 (7 bases). The V and J ends lost 1 base and 3 bases respectively, with 15 bases between them. The CDR3 is 16 amino acids. The germline V gene encodes CDR1 SGHKS and CDR2 YYEKEE (reference sequence). CDR3 region: CASSLFEGGPTDTQYF. In nucleotides, the CDR3 is TGTGCCAGCAGCTTGTTCGAGGGGGGGCCAACAGATACGCAGTATTTT.

The chain is built from TRBV5-1 and TRBJ2-6, with a possible D match to TRBD1 (6 bases). The CDR3 contains 15 residues. CDR1 is SGHRS, CDR2 YFSETQ, per germline. V gave up 1 base and J gave up 4 bases, with 9 bases separating them. DNA for the CDR3: TGCGCCAGCAGCTTGACAGGGTCCGGGGCCAACGTCCTGACTTTC. This codes for CASSLTGSGANVLTF.

The gene calls are TRBV7-2 and TRBJ2-3; 10 bases map to TRBD1. CDR1 and CDR2 (germline): SGHTA, FQGNSA. The CDR3 sequence is 14 residues long. V lost 8 bases, J lost 4 bases, and 6 bases stayed unmatched. The CDR3 is CASLRDRGPDTQYF. For the CDR3, the DNA is TGTGCCAGCCTCAGGGACAGGGGTCCAGATACGCAGTATTTT.

The V gene is TRBV9, the J gene TRBJ2-5; a weak D match, TRBD1 (5 bases). The CDR3 is 15 residues long. The germline V gene has CDR1 SGDLS and CDR2 YYNGEE. Trimming took 0 bases from V and 5 from J, leaving 14 bases between them. As DNA, the CDR3 is TGTGCCAGCAGCGTAGTAGGGGCCCTGGGGGAGACCCAGTACTTC. It yields the protein CASSVVGALGETQYF.

Here the CDR3 reads CASSRLLLNPDGGGQYF. CDR3 in DNA: TGTGCCAGCAGTCGTCTACTCCTCAACCCTGATGGGGGGGGGCAGTACTTC. V gene TRBV27 combines with J gene TRBJ2-7, with 7 bases identical to TRBD2. The junction had 22 bases not matched to a gene; V was cut back by 5 bases and J by 9 bases. Germline CDR1 is MNHEY and CDR2 is SMNVEV (reference sequence). The CDR3 totals 17 residues.

J is TRBJ2-3 and V is TRBV5-8; 7 bases align to TRBD2. The CDR3 is made up of 14 amino acids. CDR1 and CDR2 from the germline V gene are SGHTS and YDEGEE. Trimming removed 4 bases from V and 3 bases from J; junction bases left unmatched: 5. CDR3 nucleotide sequence: TGTGCCAGCAGCCCGGGACTAACTACAGATACGCAGTATTTT. This sequence encodes CASSPGLTTDTQYF. The variable domain in full, with the rest retrieved from reference TRBV5-8 and TRBJ2-3, is EAGVTQSPTHLIKTRGQQATLRCSPISGHTSVYWYQQALGLGLQFLLWYDEGEERNRGNFPPRFSGRQFPNYSSELNVNALELEDSALYLCASSPGLTTDTQYFGPGTRLTVL.